This is a list of T cell receptor beta chains from one sample in a study of cytomegalovirus exposure and HLA in healthy donors. The repertoire was sequenced with immunoSEQ multiplex PCR; TCRdb's copy has only in-frame clones and lacks some. The sample includes approximately 110,000 clones, around three quarters seen only once; the top ten take less than 3.5%. The sample comprised PBMCs. Every receptor here comes from a man in his fifties or sixties in good health and CMV-seropositive. The CDR3 runs from the conserved cysteine through the conserved F or W. D genes are given only for firm matches. Clone sizes are given selectively: once, few, many, or a class where the clone is expanded.

- - TRBJ2-3 TRBV9 TGTGCCAGCAGCGCCGGGGCGAGCGGGCTTAGCACAGATACGCAGTATTTT CASSAGASGLSTDTQYF
TRBD2 - TRBJ2-1 TRBV9 TGTGCCAGCAGCGTAGTGACTAGCGGGGGGGCCGGTGAGCAGTTCTTC CASSVVTSGGAGEQFF
- - TRBJ2-5 TRBV5-6 TGTGCCAGCAGCAAAAGGAGGGGGGGCCCGGTAAGGGAGACCCAGTACTTC CASSKRRGGPVRETQYF
TRBD1 - TRBJ2-1 TRBV4-1 TGCGCCAGCAGCCAAGGGACAGGGGAGGATTGGCGTGGGCAGTTCTTC CASSQGTGEDWRGQFF
TRBD2 - TRBJ2-5 TRBV30 TGTGCCTGGAGTGCCGGCGGGGGTCCACAAGAGACCCAGTACTTC CAWSAGGGPQETQYF
TRBD1 - TRBJ2-3 TRBV7-9 TGTGCCAGCAGCTTAATCGACAGGGGGCAAACGCAGTATTTT CASSLIDRGQTQYF
- - TRBJ1-1 TRBV21-1 TGTGCCAGCATTACCCGGGACAGGGAAGCGTGGGCTTTCTTT CASITRDREAWAFF
- - TRBJ2-7 TRBV6-1 TGTGCCAGCAGTGAAGGGGAGACACCCTACTACGAGCAGTACTTC CASSEGETPYYEQYF
- - TRBJ2-2 TRBV11-2 TGTGCCAGCAGCCCATACACCGGGGAGCTGTTTTTT CASSPYTGELFF
- few TRBJ2-1 TRBV25-1 TGTGCCAGCAGTGTACCGGCGGCCGACAATGAGCAGTTCTTC CASSVPAADNEQFF
TRBD2 once TRBJ2-7 TRBV2 TGTGCCAGCAGTCCTCAGACGGGGAGGGTCACCTACGAGCAGTACTTC CASSPQTGRVTYEQYF
TRBD2 - TRBJ2-1 TRBV30 TGTGCCTGGAGTGGACACGGGACTAGCGGAGAGCAGTTCTTC CAWSGHGTSGEQFF
- few TRBJ2-3 TRBV5-1 TGCGCCAGCAGCTTGGCAGGGGATGATACGCAGTATTTT CASSLAGDDTQYF
- once TRBJ1-5 TRBV30 TGTGCCTGGAGTCGGCGGAAAAATCAGCCCCAGCATTTT CAWSRRKNQPQHF
TRBD1 - TRBJ1-1 TRBV5-1 TGCGCCAGCAGCTTGTGGGACAGGGGGAACACTGAAGCTTTCTTT CASSLWDRGNTEAFF
TRBD2 - TRBJ2-5 TRBV5-4 TGTGCCAGCAGCTTAAGAGCGGGGCAAGAGACCCAGTACTTC CASSLRAGQETQYF
- - TRBJ2-7 TRBV6-1 TGTGCCAGCAGGGAGGGTCTTGCTCCTTCCTACGAGCAGTACTTC CASREGLAPSYEQYF
- - TRBJ1-3 TRBV4-1 TGCGCCAGCAGCCAAGACGGCAGGAAGAGCTCTGGAAACACCATATATTTT CASSQDGRKSSGNTIYF
- - TRBJ1-1 TRBV9 TGTGCCACCCAACGGGTGGCTGAAGCTTTCTTT CATQRVAEAFF
TRBD2 - TRBJ2-7 TRBV9 TGTGCCAGCAGCCAGGGACTAGCGGGCTACGAGCAGTACTTC CASSQGLAGYEQYF
- - TRBJ2-1 TRBV5-4 TGTGCCAGCAGCGGTCAACAGGGCCTAGTGAGTTACAATGAGCAGTTCTTC CASSGQQGLVSYNEQFF
TRBD2 - TRBJ2-1 TRBV2 TGTGCCAGTACCGGGACTAGCGGTTACAATGAGCAGTTCTTC CASTGTSGYNEQFF
- - TRBJ2-3 TRBV2 TGTGCCAGCGGGCGGGCCGCGGTAGATACGCAGTATTTT CASGRAAVDTQYF
TRBD1 few TRBJ2-1 TRBV10-1 TGCGCCAGCAGTGGGGCCCCCGGATGGGACAGGGGTTCCTACAATGAGCAGTTCTTC CASSGAPGWDRGSYNEQFF
TRBD2 - TRBJ2-1 TRBV28 TGTGCCAGCAGTCCGATTAGCGGGGGGCCTCAGGGGCAGTTCTTC CASSPISGGPQGQFF
- - TRBJ1-2 TRBV10-3 TGTGCCATCAGTGAAGGGGAATCCTATGGCTACACCTTC CAISEGESYGYTF
- - TRBJ2-4 TRBV5-1 TGCGCCAGCAGCTTTGGGGGGTCTGGGGCAAGGAACAGTCAGTACTTC CASSFGGSGARNSQYF
TRBD2 - TRBJ2-3 TRBV7-2 TGTGCCAGCAGCTCGGGAGGGGATACGCAGTATTTT CASSSGGDTQYF
- - TRBJ1-5 TRBV6-5 TGTGCCAGCAGGTCAGGGTTCACTCAGCCCCAGCATTTT CASRSGFTQPQHF
TRBD1 - TRBJ2-5 TRBV11-2 TGTGCCAGCAGCTTAGTAGGGACAGGGGCAGAGACCCAGTACTTC CASSLVGTGAETQYF
- - TRBJ1-5 TRBV7-6 TGTGCCAGCAGCTTAGGGCACCGGAGTCAGCCCCAGCATTTT CASSLGHRSQPQHF
TRBD2 - TRBJ2-1 TRBV5-8 TGTGCCAGCAGCCTACGGGGGGGCTCCTACAATGAGCAGTTCTTC CASSLRGGSYNEQFF
- - TRBJ1-4 TRBV18 TGTGCCAGCTCTCGAAACCAGGGGAGAGGAGGAGAAAAACTGTTTTTT CASSRNQGRGGEKLFF
TRBD1 - TRBJ1-4 TRBV19 TGTGCCAGTAGTATGAAGTTTGGGACAGGTGAAAAACTGTTTTTT CASSMKFGTGEKLFF
- once TRBJ1-2 TRBV4-2 TGTGCCAGCAGCAACAGCCGAGGCTACACCTTC CASSNSRGYTF
TRBD2 - TRBJ2-5 TRBV7-8 TGTGCCAGCAGCCGCCGACGCCTAGCGGGAAACTTGGAGACCCAGTACTTC CASSRRRLAGNLETQYF
- - TRBJ1-5 TRBV15 TGTGTCACCAGCAGAGATCAGGGCCAGCCCCAGCATTTT CVTSRDQGQPQHF
- - TRBJ1-6 TRBV9 TGTGCCAGCAGCGTAGGGGCAGGGCCCTATAATTCACCCCTCCACTTT CASSVGAGPYNSPLHF
- - TRBJ1-2 TRBV19 TGTGCCAGTAGTATCGCGGTTAACTATGGCTACACCTTC CASSIAVNYGYTF
TRBD1 - TRBJ2-7 TRBV5-4 TGTGCCAGCAGCCCGGACCCCTTGACAGGGTATGTTGACGAGCAGTACTTC CASSPDPLTGYVDEQYF